This TCR beta chain comes out of a study of T-cell reconstitution after alpha-beta-depleted transplantation in children (dated by TCRdb to between 2015 and 2016). In terms of the full investigation: Using TCR repertoire profiling, the study quantitatively followed how T-cell immune reconstitution unfolded in children after TCRalphabeta/CD19-depleted allogeneic hematopoietic cell transplantation.

This clonotype has a handful of counts. The antigen it recognizes is unknown. No quality values exist for individual bases; no much larger clone is one base distant. CDR1 is given as ENHRY and CDR2 as SYGVKD, both from the germline V gene. V gives up 1 base and J gives up 4 bases, and the segment between their germline ends measures 8 bases. The CDR3 starts with the cysteine, ends with the phenylalanine, and has 14 residues. Of all the DNA, just the CDR3 is kept, 42 bases in frame from base 1. To prepare the library, PCR was applied. This sample was sequenced with an Illumina HiSeq 2500. TCR libraries were prepared with molecular barcoding, using unique molecular identifiers to normalize TCRbeta repertoire quantification. TCRdb's own reprocessing of the public reads used fastp at Q25 and MiXCR and kept productive beta chains. For every CDR3 protein sequence, its rows merge into one entry that carries the most common genes and DNA. This sample has about 460,000 distinct CDR3 sequences in its table, and around 13% of those were observed once. The ten top clones hold more than 5.5% of the sample.

This sample comprised PBMCs from the stem cell graft donor, obtained from the stem cell graft. This TCR was sampled from a human donor who donated a stem cell graft to a child with combined immunodeficiency. The rearranged chain carries TRBV10-3 and TRBJ1-5; a tentative D call is TRBD1 (5 bases match). The nucleotide sequence reads TGTGCCATCAGTGAGTTCGGGGCTAATCAGCCCCAGCATTTT. It translates to CAISEFGANQPQHF.